This TCR beta chain was retrieved from a study of graft-versus-host responses after intestinal transplantation. Study information: After anti-thymocyte globulin induction, recipients took tacrolimus and steroids for three to four years. Whole-study results and caveats: The authors found GvH clones in recipient marrow, some appearing first in ileum or blood.

This clone was recorded a few times. The target antigen is unknown. Assay: immunoSEQ multiplex PCR; the TCRdb copy retains only in-frame clones and omits some. The sample holds tens of thousands of clones, just under 95% seen once. From germline, CDR1 is SGHRS and CDR2 YFSETQ. V lost 1 base to trimming and J lost 5 bases, with 12 bases between them. The CDR3 length is 14 residues. This rearrangement joins TRBV5-1 to TRBJ2-5, with D unclear. The sequenced sample was unstimulated CD4+ T cells sorted from spleen or lymph node cells, obtained before intestinal transplant. This TCR was recovered from a human donor who received an intestinal transplant. This CDR3 reads CASSLYVGKETQYF. CDR3 DNA: TGCGCCAGCAGCTTGTACGTGGGGAAGGAGACCCAGTACTTC.